Below are 7 T cell receptor beta chains sequenced from a single sample in a study of shared clonotypes between healthy human individuals. Clones were sequenced by immunoSEQ multiplex PCR, and TCRdb holds only the in-frame ones, with some missing. The sample comprises 100,000 or so clones, about 66% of which are singletons, and over 20% rests with the top ten. Sequenced: memory CD8+ T cells sorted from blood. Subset denoted: CD45RO+ cells pooled with CCR7-negative TemRA cells. These receptor sequences come from a woman in her twenties or thirties in good health.

This chain joins TRBV2 and TRBJ2-7; weak D call: TRBD1 (6 bases). CDR1 is SNHLY, CDR2 FYNNEI, per germline. With 7 bases removed from V and 7 bases from J, the gap between germline ends came to 17 bases. This CDR3 has 13 residues. CDR3 nucleotide sequence: TGTGCCAGCACGACAGGTGTCCCGTATGAGCAGTACTTC. Its protein is CASTTGVPYEQYF.

J is TRBJ1-1 and V is TRBV6-6; D ambiguous. CDR1 is MNHNY and CDR2 is SVGAGI in the germline V gene (reference sequence). This CDR3 is built from 13 residues. Trimming left V 6 bases short and J 1 base short, with 9 bases between. CDR3 in DNA: TGTGCCAGCAGGGAGGAAACGAACACTGAAGCTTTCTTT. As protein: CASREETNTEAFF.

The chain uses TRBV27 and TRBJ1-5, with D unclear. This CDR3 has 15 residues. Germline CDR1 MNHEY, CDR2 SMNVEV (reference sequence). Trimming cost V 3 bases and J 0 bases, with 9 bases left between them. The CDR3 DNA reads as TGTGCCAGCAGTTTGACCGGATATAGCAATCAGCCCCAGCATTTT. It is translated as CASSLTGYSNQPQHF.

V usage is TRBV5-4 and J usage is TRBJ1-2, with D perhaps matching TRBD1 (5 bases). The CDR3 is made up of 15 amino acids. CDR1 is SGHNT, CDR2 YYREEE, per germline (reference sequence). Trimming took off 4 bases at V and 2 bases at J, with 15 bases between the two ends. The CDR3 is CASSASTVVNYGYTF. The CDR3 DNA sequence: TGTGCCAGCAGCGCGTCGACAGTTGTAAACTATGGCTACACCTTC.

The chain carries TRBV21-1 and TRBJ2-7; TRBD1, the D gene given by the table, was not confirmed from the DNA. TRBV21-1 counts as a pseudogene. This CDR3 has 18 amino acids. The CDR3 bases are TGTGCCAGCAGCAAAGGTCGGTTTCCGCAGGGGCGATACTACGAGCAGTACTTC. Translating gives CASSKGRFPQGRYYEQYF.

The genes are TRBV7-9 and TRBJ2-1; D remains ambiguous. Germline V gene sequence: CDR1 SEHNR, CDR2 FQNEAQ (reference sequence). The V end lost 1 base, the J end lost 0 bases, and 10 bases lay between the germline ends. This CDR3 is built from 16 residues. The chain's CDR3 is CASSLVFPSSYNEQFF. CDR3 in DNA: TGTGCCAGCAGCTTAGTTTTCCCCAGCTCCTACAATGAGCAGTTCTTC.

Worth noting for this clone: Other DNA sequences from this sample encode an identical CDR3 as well. The genes are TRBV9 and TRBJ1-1; D gene uncertain. V lost 0 bases to trimming and J lost 4 bases, with 10 bases between them. The CDR3 runs 14 residues. CDR1 is SGDLS, CDR2 YYNGEE, per germline. The CDR3 DNA is TGTGCCAGCAGCGTAGCCGGCGGAAGCACTGAAGCTTTCTTT. This encodes CASSVAGGSTEAFF.